This entry lists 26 T cell receptor beta chains sequenced from one sample in a study of blood T cell repertoires in COVID-19. Assay used: immunoSEQ multiplex PCR; TCRdb lists only in-frame clones, some missing. The table has fewer than 30,000 clones, over 75% seen once. Sequenced sample: peripheral blood. These receptors were obtained from a man aged 50-60 years with active or convalescent COVID-19.

The chain has TRBV5-1 and TRBJ2-3, with unresolved D. The V end lost 4 bases, the J end lost 0 bases, and 12 bases lay between the germline ends. This CDR3 spans 15 amino acids. In germline, CDR1 is SGHRS, CDR2 YFSETQ. The chain's CDR3 is CASSPNTVSTDTQYF. Written as DNA, the CDR3 is TGCGCCAGCAGCCCCAACACAGTCAGCACAGATACGCAGTATTTT.

This clone occurred a few times. The genes are TRBV5-1 and TRBJ1-4, with unresolved D. CDR3 length equals 14 residues. V was shortened by 4 bases and J by 4 bases, with 11 bases between the two germline ends. Germline V lookup: CDR1 SGHRS, CDR2 YFSETQ. CDR3 protein: CASSLRHNNEKLFF. DNA for the CDR3: TGCGCCAGCAGCCTCAGACATAATAATGAAAAACTGTTTTTT. Full variable domain (outside the CDR3, taken from reference TRBV5-1 and TRBJ1-4): KAGVTQTPRYLIKTRGQQVTLSCSPISGHRSVSWYQQTPGQGLQFLFEYFSETQRNKGNFPGRFSGRQFSNSRSEMNVSTLELGDSALYLCASSLRHNNEKLFFGSGTQLSVL.

This clone was seen only a few times. The chain recombines TRBV4-1 with TRBJ1-1; D is perhaps TRBD1 (6 bases). Germline CDR1 and CDR2: MGHRA and YSYEKL. This CDR3 comprises 13 residues. Trimming shortened V by 8 bases and J by 8 bases, and 18 bases separated the two germline ends. The CDR3 protein is CASQPTDQGEAFF. CDR3 in DNA: TGCGCCAGCCAGCCGACCGACCAGGGGGAAGCTTTCTTT.

This clone has more than one count but fewer than ten. The J gene is TRBJ2-2, the V gene TRBV5-1; D is undetermined. CDR1 SGHRS and CDR2 YFSETQ come from the germline V gene. Trimming left V 7 bases short and J 0 bases short, with 4 bases between. CDR3 size: 12 residues. The CDR3 here is CASQSNTGELFF. The CDR3 bases are TGCGCCAGCCAATCGAACACCGGGGAGCTGTTTTTT.

The rearrangement joins TRBV12-5 to TRBJ1-2; TRBD1 aligns across 10 bases. With V trimmed by 1 base and J by 13 bases, 3 bases remained unmatched. The CDR3 is 12 residues long. The V gene's germline CDR1 is LGHNT and CDR2 FRNRAP. The CDR3 nucleotides read TGTGCTAGTGGTTTGGGACAGGGGGCTGGCACCTTC. Translation gives CASGLGQGAGTF.

In this sample, this clone turned up once. DNA for the CDR3: TGTGCCAGCATTATTAGCGGGGGGGGAGAGACCCAGTACTTC. Its protein product is CASIISGGGETQYF. This chain uses TRBV28 with TRBJ2-5, with 11 bases fitting TRBD2. Germline assignment: CDR1 MDHEN and CDR2 SYDVKM. After removal of 7 bases from V and 4 bases from J, the junction contained 5 bases not matched to a gene. The CDR3 consists of 14 residues.

This clone was seen only a few times. V usage is TRBV3-1 (or the pseudogene TRBV3-2) and J usage is TRBJ2-7; 11 bases line up with TRBD1. CDR1 is LGHDT, CDR2 YNNKEL, per germline (reference sequence). V shed 4 bases, J shed 8 bases, and the junction held 10 bases outside the gene matches. The CDR3 covers 15 residues. The CDR3 nucleotides read TGTGCCAGCAGCCCCACCGGGACAGGGGGACGGAAGCAGTACTTC. Its protein is CASSPTGTGGRKQYF.

The rearrangement uses TRBV29-1 and TRBJ1-2, with 8 positions matching TRBD1. Unmatched junction bases numbered 11, after V lost 3 bases and J lost 8 bases. The CDR3 consists of 14 residues. Per the germline V gene, CDR1 is SQVTM and CDR2 is ANQGSEA. The CDR3 coding sequence is TGCAGCGTTGATCCCGGGACAGGCGGTGGAGGCTACACCTTC. Its translation is CSVDPGTGGGGYTF.

This clone was seen only once. This chain connects TRBV11-3 to TRBJ1-4; D is unclear. V shed 6 bases and J shed 5 bases, with 10 bases lying between them. In germline, CDR1 is SGHNT, CDR2 YENEEA. The CDR3 totals 13 residues. CDR3 sequence: CASRGGNNEKLFF. As DNA, the CDR3 is TGTGCCAGCAGGGGCGGGAACAATGAAAAACTGTTTTTT. The whole variable domain, filled in from reference TRBV11-3 and TRBJ1-4, reads EAGVVQSPRYKIIEKKQPVAFWCNPISGHNTLYWYLQNLGQGPELLIRYENEEAVDDSQLPKDRFSAERLKGVDSTLKIQPAELGDSAVYLCASRGGNNEKLFFGSGTQLSVL.

The chain couples TRBV3-1 (or the pseudogene TRBV3-2) to TRBJ1-2; TRBD1 agrees at 9 bases. The germline CDR1 and CDR2 sequences are LGHDT and YNNKEL (reference sequence). The CDR3 contains 15 residues. The V segment lost 5 bases and the J segment 7 bases; nucleotides outside the gene matches: 11. The CDR3 DNA sequence: TGTGCCAGCAGCGATACGAACAGGGGGCGGCTTGGCTACACCTTC. Its translation is CASSDTNRGRLGYTF.

The V call is TRBV10-2, the J call TRBJ2-3, with 10 bases aligning to TRBD2. V shed 8 bases and J 9 bases; nucleotides not matched to a gene: 8. The CDR3 covers 13 residues. The V gene's germline CDR1 is WSHSY and CDR2 SAAADI. In DNA form, the CDR3 reads TGCGCCAGCGAGAGCGGGGGGGCCAAGACGCAGTATTTT. Its translation: CASESGGAKTQYF.

This clone has at least ten counts. The chain couples TRBV15 to TRBJ1-6, with D uncertain. V lost 0 bases, J lost 14 bases, and 11 bases lay in between. There are 13 residues in the CDR3. Germline-derived CDR1 and CDR2 are LNHNV and YYDKDF (reference sequence). This CDR3 is CATSREASLTLHF. The CDR3 nucleotides are TGTGCCACCAGCAGAGAAGCGTCGTTGACCCTCCACTTT.

This sequence joins TRBV19 and TRBJ2-3; 7 nucleotides align to TRBD2. Germline CDR1 LNHDA, CDR2 SQIVND (reference sequence). This CDR3 comprises 15 residues. J gave up 6 bases and V 3 bases, and 9 bases lay outside the gene matches. CDR3 loop: CASSIVAGASDTQYF. Here the CDR3 DNA reads TGTGCCAGTAGTATTGTTGCGGGAGCCTCGGATACGCAGTATTTT.

The rearrangement links TRBV6-5 to TRBJ1-6; 11 bases align to TRBD1. Unmatched junction bases numbered 3, after V lost 4 bases and J lost 7 bases. Germline V gene lookup returns CDR1 MNHEY and CDR2 SVGAGI. There are 15 residues in the CDR3. The CDR3 DNA reads as TGTGCCAGCAGTTGGGACAGGGGGTCGAATTCACCCCTCCACTTT. This gives the protein CASSWDRGSNSPLHF.

The chain employs TRBV14 and TRBJ1-2; D uncertain. CDR1 is SGHDN and CDR2 is FVKESK in the germline V gene. V gave up 3 bases and J gave up 3 bases, with 23 bases separating them. This CDR3 has 18 amino acids. The CDR3 reads CASSHGVTARRPHYGYTF. DNA for the CDR3: TGTGCCAGCAGCCACGGGGTCACCGCCAGGAGGCCACACTATGGCTACACCTTC.

CDR3 region: CASLEYGGSPIDTQYF. The CDR3 DNA sequence: TGTGCCAGCCTAGAGTATGGCGGATCCCCCATAGATACGCAGTATTTT. The chain has TRBV7-6 and TRBJ2-3, with no clear D. Between the trimmed V and J ends, which lost 8 bases and 5 bases, there was a span of 23 bases. The CDR3 runs to 16 residues. Germline V gives CDR1 SGHVS, CDR2 FNYEAQ. The full variable domain, completed using reference TRBV7-6 and TRBJ2-3, is GAGVSQSPRYKVTKRGQDVALRCDPISGHVSLYWYRQALGQGPEFLTYFNYEAQQDKSGLPNDRFSAERPEGSISTLTIQRTEQRDSAMYRCASLEYGGSPIDTQYFGPGTRLTVL.

The chain uses TRBV10-3 and TRBJ2-5; TRBD2 matches 14 bases. CDR1 is ENHRY, CDR2 SYGVKD, per germline. CDR3 length: 15 residues. With V trimmed by 6 bases and J by 1 base, 1 base remained unmatched. The DNA for the CDR3 is TGTGCCATCAGCGGGACTAGCGGGGGCCAAGAGACCCAGTACTTC. Translated, it gives CAISGTSGGQETQYF.

The chain joins TRBV11-3 to TRBJ2-1; D is undetermined. Germline assignment: CDR1 SGHNT and CDR2 YENEEA. The CDR3 has 14 residues. V shed 7 bases and J shed 0 bases, with 10 bases lying between them. The CDR3 DNA sequence: TGTGCCAGCAACCAGGCGCCCTCCTACAATGAGCAGTTCTTC. Protein: CASNQAPSYNEQFF.

The V gene is TRBV7-3, the J gene TRBJ2-3, with D perhaps matching TRBD1 (5 bases). Germline V gene sequence: CDR1 SGHTA, CDR2 FQGTGA. The ends were cut back, 2 bases at V and 4 bases at J, with 10 bases in the middle. This CDR3 contains 14 residues. The CDR3 sequence: CASSLSGPPDTQYF. CDR3 nucleotides: TGTGCCAGCAGCTTATCAGGGCCCCCAGATACGCAGTATTTT.

The chain uses TRBV28 and TRBJ1-4, with 7 bases fitting TRBD1. The CDR3 is made up of 14 amino acids. In germline, CDR1 is MDHEN, CDR2 SYDVKM. Trimming cost V 7 bases and J 6 bases; bases outside gene matches: 8. CDR3 nucleotide sequence: TGTGCCAGCACCCCAGGGGGTAGGGATGAAAAACTGTTTTTT. Translating it yields CASTPGGRDEKLFF.

This clone was counted once. The V call is TRBV2, the J call TRBJ1-2; 7 nucleotides align to TRBD1. Germline CDR1 and CDR2: SNHLY and FYNNEI. The V segment lost 8 bases and the J segment 7 bases; nucleotides outside the gene matches: 7. The CDR3 totals 12 residues. The CDR3 protein is CASRSQGGGYTF. The CDR3 DNA is TGTGCCAGCCGCAGTCAGGGGGGTGGCTACACCTTC.

V usage is TRBV10-3 and J usage is TRBJ1-2; D remains unclear. Per the germline V gene, CDR1 is ENHRY and CDR2 is SYGVKD. Deletions cut 3 bases from V and 0 bases from J, with 8 bases between. CDR3 size: 14 residues. The CDR3 loop is CAISDISANYGYTF. CDR3 DNA sequence: TGTGCCATCAGTGATATCTCAGCTAACTATGGCTACACCTTC.

CDR3 in DNA: TGTGCCAGCAGCTCGTCAGGGATGAGATCGGATGGCTACACCTTC. This sequence encodes CASSSSGMRSDGYTF. The chain recombines TRBV5-6 with TRBJ1-2, with D perhaps TRBD1 (5 bases). This CDR3 is built from 15 residues. Germline CDR1 reads SGHDT; CDR2 reads YYEEEE. The V end was cut by 3 bases, the J end by 6 bases, with 18 bases between.

This rearrangement joins TRBV11-3 to TRBJ1-2; D gene uncertain. The CDR3 runs 14 residues. V was cut by 5 bases and J by 4 bases, with 14 bases left in between. The V gene's germline CDR1 is SGHNT and CDR2 YENEEA. The chain's CDR3 is CASSMVTQLYGYTF. CDR3 nucleotides: TGTGCCAGCAGCATGGTGACACAACTCTATGGCTACACCTTC.

This clone was found once. The chain joins TRBV11-2 to TRBJ2-2; TRBD1 agrees at 9 bases. Germline V gene sequence: CDR1 SGHAT, CDR2 FQNNGV. This CDR3 is built from 16 residues. J gave up 5 bases and V 5 bases, and 9 bases lay outside the gene matches. The CDR3 nucleotides read TGTGCCAGCAGCCAAAGAACCGGGACAGGGACCGGGGAGCTGTTTTTT. Its translation: CASSQRTGTGTGELFF.

The CDR3 DNA follows: TGCGCCAGCAGCCAACACGGGACACCTGACCAGCCCCAGCATTTT. This translates into CASSQHGTPDQPQHF. The chain carries TRBV4-1 and TRBJ1-5; possible D gene TRBD1, 6 bases. V was pared by 2 bases and J by 7 bases, with 15 bases between. The CDR3 totals 15 residues. In germline, CDR1 is MGHRA, CDR2 YSYEKL.